This TCR beta chain was recorded in a study of blood T cells in healthy people across ages. The wider study: Through template switching, about one barcoded beta molecule was captured per two T cells, as measured in model experiments.

Sample-barcoded 5' priming and a J-beta primer mix drove a second PCR of roughly 7 to 11 cycles. TCRdb recomputed calls from the 5' RACE reads with MiXCR, one row per CDR3 protein. The sample contains over 1,500,000 distinct CDR3 sequences, about two fifths of which appear only once. Germline-derived CDR1 and CDR2 are SGHRS and YFSETQ. The CDR3 has 16 amino acids. Broader study findings: A greater number of naive CD4+ cells and higher diversity distinguished long-lived donors from aged donors. Measured against age, TCR beta diversity per million T cells decreased in a roughly linear manner.

Comment on this clonotype: The antigen is unknown.

Peripheral blood samples of 9 to 10 milliliters were drawn from each donor. The clonotype originates from a human donor in good health. Sequencing was carried out using blood. This rearrangement joins TRBV5-1 to TRBJ2-7, with D tentatively TRBD2 (5 bases). The J call is in doubt because the DNA end fits TRBJ2-5 better. In nucleotides, the CDR3 is TGCGCCAGCAGCCAACAGACTGGAGGATTACAGGAGACCCAGTACTTC. Its protein product is CASSQQTGGLQETQYF.